The clone carrying this T cell receptor (beta chain) is deemed medium-sized (0.01 to 0.1%). Its antigen is undetermined. The source of the sample is a study of CD8 T cells in ankylosing spondylitis. TCRdb re-called the 5' RACE reads through MiXCR, storing one row per CDR3 protein. Here the sample spans 40,000 to 50,000 distinct CDR3 sequences, 4% being singletons. Study-wide results and caveats: As for the disease-linked clones, they showed a CD8+ phenotype and occurred at relatively low frequencies in peripheral blood. A TCR beta motif of several highly homologous variants seemed to mark ankylosing spondylitis blood. Researchers reportedly found disease-linked clones significantly enriched in matched ankylosing spondylitis synovial fluid. Reactive arthritis synovial fluid and blood previously showed some of these motif variants.

In germline, CDR1 is SGDLS, CDR2 YYNGEE. V was pared by 0 bases and J by 7 bases, with 10 bases between. The CDR3 is 13 residues long. The TCR sequence derives from a female donor with ankylosing spondylitis or in good health (not recorded which). Material: blood, either unsorted or a sorted T cell fraction (not recorded which). The chain employs TRBV9 and TRBJ1-1, with TRBD1 as a possible D gene (5 bases). The CDR3 DNA is TGTGCCAGCAGCGTAGTAGGGGTTGGTGAAGCTTTCTTT. Amino acids: CASSVVGVGEAFF.